These T cell receptor beta chains were read from a single sample in a study of cytomegalovirus exposure and HLA in healthy donors. Sequencing was performed with immunoSEQ multiplex PCR; in TCRdb, only in-frame clones are kept and a portion is missing. The data show 160,000 or so clones, approximately 80% seen once. The sequencing input was PBMCs. The receptor set was obtained from a woman under 30 in good health and CMV-seronegative. Each CDR3 is given with its conserved first and last residue. A D gene is named only where the DNA matches it firmly. Clone size is given for some rows only: seen once, a few or many times, or a class if the clone is expanded.

d_gene,abundance,j_gene,v_gene,CDR3nt,CDR3aa
-,-,TRBJ1-2,TRBV7-9,TGTGCCAGCAGCTTAAACATCAACTATGGCTACACCTTC,CASSLNINYGYTF
-,-,TRBJ2-7,TRBV11-2,TGTGCCAGCAGCTCCACCCGGGTAACGTCCTACGAGCAGTACTTC,CASSSTRVTSYEQYF
-,-,TRBJ1-5,TRBV30,TGTGCCTGGAGTGCGGGGGTAGGGCAGCCCCAGCATTTT,CAWSAGVGQPQHF
TRBD1,few,TRBJ1-4,TRBV9,TGTGCCAGCAGCTCGCCGGGACAGCAGACAACTAATGAAAAACTGTTTTTT,CASSSPGQQTTNEKLFF
-,-,TRBJ2-5,TRBV5-1,TGCGCCAGCAGCCCTGGCGGGGTTGACGTTGAGACCCAGTACTTC,CASSPGGVDVETQYF
TRBD2,-,TRBJ2-1,TRBV7-3,TGTGCCAGCAGCATCCGCGGACTAGCGGGGGCAAATGAGCAGTTCTTC,CASSIRGLAGANEQFF
TRBD2,-,TRBJ2-1,TRBV5-6,TGTGCCAGCAGCTTTGGGGGGGTCGGCTACAATGAGCAGTTCTTC,CASSFGGVGYNEQFF
-,once,TRBJ2-3,TRBV6-5,TGTGCCAGCCGTGGGGGGACAGATACGCAGTATTTT,CASRGGTDTQYF
TRBD2,-,TRBJ2-5,TRBV5-1,TGCGCCAGCAGCCCTCTCCTACCGGGACTAGCGGAAGAGACCCAGTACTTC,CASSPLLPGLAEETQYF
TRBD2,few,TRBJ2-7,TRBV11-3,TGTGCCAGCAGCCTACTAGCGGGGGGGGCCTACGAGCAGTACTTC,CASSLLAGGAYEQYF
TRBD2,-,TRBJ2-3,TRBV5-4,TGTGCCAGCAGGGACGACGGGGGGGCCGGAGATACGCAGTATTTT,CASRDDGGAGDTQYF
-,-,TRBJ2-5,TRBV19,TGTGCCAGTAGGAACAGGGTCCAGGGGGAGACCCAGTACTTC,CASRNRVQGETQYF
TRBD1,-,TRBJ1-2,TRBV6-6,TGTGCCAGCAGTTACGGACAGGGGGGCGGCTACACCTTC,CASSYGQGGGYTF
-,once,TRBJ1-6,TRBV2,TGTGCCAGCACCCAGGGGTATAATTCACCCCTCCACTTT,CASTQGYNSPLHF
TRBD1,-,TRBJ2-7,TRBV2,TGTGCCAGCAGTGAAGGACGACAGGGGGCTCGCGAGCAGTACTTC,CASSEGRQGAREQYF
TRBD2,-,TRBJ2-7,TRBV28,TGTGCCAGCAGTTTCGGGGGGGCCGGGTACTTC,CASSFGGAGYF
TRBD2,-,TRBJ2-1,TRBV7-2,TGTGCCAGCAGCTCGGGACTAGCGGGGGTATCTGAGCAGTTCTTC,CASSSGLAGVSEQFF
TRBD1,-,TRBJ1-2,TRBV9,TGTGCCAGCAGCCGCCTCCGGGACAGGGATTTAGATGGCTACACCTTC,CASSRLRDRDLDGYTF
-,-,TRBJ2-3,TRBV12-5,TGTGCTAGTGGTTTGGTCGGTCTAAAGGGACTCCAGCCAGATACGCAGTATTTT,CASGLVGLKGLQPDTQYF
-,-,TRBJ2-3,TRBV7-2,TGTGCCAGCAGCTTGGAACTAGGGGGGGCAGGGATGTATACGCAGTATTTT,CASSLELGGAGMYTQYF
TRBD1,-,TRBJ2-6,TRBV5-1,TGCGCCAGCAGGTCGACAGGGTCTGGGGCCAACGTCCTGACTTTC,CASRSTGSGANVLTF
-,few,TRBJ1-2,TRBV5-4,TGTGCCAGCAGCCCCTTTGGGGGGGGCTCTTCCTATGGCTACACCTTC,CASSPFGGGSSYGYTF
TRBD2,-,TRBJ2-1,TRBV29-1,TGCAGCACCCAAGCTAGAGCGGGGGGGCCAGAGCAGTTCTTC,CSTQARAGGPEQFF
-,-,TRBJ2-1,TRBV27,TGTGCCAGCAGTCCGACTCTGGGTGAGCAGTTCTTC,CASSPTLGEQFF
TRBD1,-,TRBJ1-1,TRBV18,TGTGCCAGCTCACCACCCGGAATTCCCAAGGACAGGATGATGAACACTGAAGCTTTCTTT,CASSPPGIPKDRMMNTEAFF
-,-,TRBJ1-1,TRBV18,TGTGCCAGTCGCTCAGGGCTCACAGAAGGGACTGAAGCTTTCTTT,CASRSGLTEGTEAFF
-,-,TRBJ2-1,TRBV5-1,TGCGCCAGCAGCTTGGTCCAGGGAATCGAGCAGTTCTTC,CASSLVQGIEQFF
TRBD1,-,TRBJ1-2,TRBV25-1,TGTGCCAGCAGTGAACCGGCCGGGACAGGCCAGAAGAGCTATGGCTACACCTTC,CASSEPAGTGQKSYGYTF
-,-,TRBJ1-2,TRBV7-9,TGTGCCAGCAGCTTAGCTTCGGTCGTCTATGGCTACACCTTC,CASSLASVVYGYTF
-,few,TRBJ2-1,TRBV11-2,TGTGCCAGCAGCTTAGGTTCGCGTGAGCAGTTCTTC,CASSLGSREQFF
-,few,TRBJ1-1,TRBV9,TGTGCCAGCAGCGTAGGAGGAGGGATTGGGTCCACTGAAGCTTTCTTT,CASSVGGGIGSTEAFF
TRBD1,few,TRBJ2-5,TRBV5-4,TGTGCCAGCAGCAGGGGGACAGGGTTGGAGACCCAGTACTTC,CASSRGTGLETQYF
-,-,TRBJ2-7,TRBV4-2,TGTGCCAGCAGCCAAGACGGTGGGAGGCTAGCGATTTACGAGCAGTACTTC,CASSQDGGRLAIYEQYF
-,-,TRBJ2-4,TRBV9,TGTGCCAGCAGCGACGGGGTGACCAAAAACATTCAGTACTTC,CASSDGVTKNIQYF
-,-,TRBJ1-2,TRBV7-9,TGTGCCAGCAGCACCTTGGGGGGGGAAGGTAATGGCTACACCTTC,CASSTLGGEGNGYTF
TRBD2,-,TRBJ2-2,TRBV27,TGTGCCACTTCGAAGAGCGGGGGGACCCCCACCGGGGAGCTGTTTTTT,CATSKSGGTPTGELFF
TRBD1,-,TRBJ1-2,TRBV2,TGTGCCAGCAGCCCGGGGGGCCGGACAGGGTTTCACTATGGCTACACCTTC,CASSPGGRTGFHYGYTF
TRBD1,-,TRBJ1-5,TRBV23-1,TGCGCCAGCAGTCACCCCACAGGGGTAGGAGGGCAGCCCCAGCATTTT,CASSHPTGVGGQPQHF
-,-,TRBJ2-3,TRBV6-1,TGTGTCAGCAGACTCGCTAGAGCAGATACGCAGTATTTT,CVSRLARADTQYF
TRBD1,-,TRBJ1-2,TRBV29-1,TGCAGCGTTACCCCGGGACAGGGGGCGGGGGGCTACACCTTC,CSVTPGQGAGGYTF
TRBD1,once,TRBJ2-7,TRBV4-1,TGCGCCAGCAGCCCCGACAGGGGGCAGTACGAGCAGTACTTC,CASSPDRGQYEQYF
-,once,TRBJ1-4,TRBV19,TGTGCCAGTAGTATTTGGGGCGGGACCTCAGAAAAACTGTTTTTT,CASSIWGGTSEKLFF
-,-,TRBJ2-7,TRBV7-2,TGTGCCAGCAGCTTACAAATAGACGAGCAGTACTTC,CASSLQIDEQYF
-,once,TRBJ2-3,TRBV5-1,TGCGCCAGCAGCTCCGTGGGTGGCGGAGGACCCACAGATACGCAGTATTTT,CASSSVGGGGPTDTQYF
-,-,TRBJ2-1,TRBV28,TGTGCCAGCAGCCTACTCGCGGCAGGGACTTACAATGAGCAGTTCTTC,CASSLLAAGTYNEQFF
TRBD1,few,TRBJ1-1,TRBV5-6,TGTGCCAGCAGCTTGGGGACAGGGGCTGCAACTGAAGCTTTCTTT,CASSLGTGAATEAFF
-,-,TRBJ2-5,TRBV7-8,TGTGCCAGCAGCCCCCCCCTCTCCGAAGAGACCCAGTACTTC,CASSPPLSEETQYF
-,-,TRBJ1-2,TRBV19,TGTGCCAGTCATCCTCAGGGCGTCTATGGCTACACCTTC,CASHPQGVYGYTF
-,-,TRBJ1-6,TRBV10-2,TGCGCCAGCAGTGAGCGGCAGGGCCAAGATTCACCCCTCCACTTT,CASSERQGQDSPLHF
TRBD1,-,TRBJ1-1,TRBV6-4,TGTGCCAGCAGTGCCGCGACAGGGGGCGCAAGAGCTTTCTTT,CASSAATGGARAFF
TRBD1,-,TRBJ2-5,TRBV5-6,TGTGCCAGCAGGGTACCAGGGGGCTCGGGAGAGACCCAGTACTTC,CASRVPGGSGETQYF
TRBD1,-,TRBJ1-5,TRBV4-1,TGCGCCAGCAGCCTCCGGGACAGGGGGGCGAGCAATCAGCCCCAGCATTTT,CASSLRDRGASNQPQHF
TRBD1,-,TRBJ2-2,TRBV18,TGTGCCAGCTCACGAGGGACAGCAAGCTACACCGGGGAGCTGTTTTTT,CASSRGTASYTGELFF